Below are 18 T cell receptor beta chains sequenced from a single sample in a study of CD8+CD57+ T cells in acquired aplastic anemia. Genomic DNA acted as the template from which TCR beta VDJ combination and CDR3 sequence profiling were carried out. TCRdb used MiXCR to reprocess the reads, holding one entry per CDR3 protein. The repertoire holds about 210,000 distinct CDR3 sequences, approximately 60% seen once, with about 29% in the top ten. The specimen was sorted CD4+, CD8+, or CD8+CD57+ T cells (not recorded which) from PBMCs. These receptors were collected from a human donor in good health.

This chain uses TRBV15 with TRBJ2-2, with D possibly TRBD2 on 6 matching bases. Deletions cut 3 bases from V and 0 bases from J, with 17 bases between. CDR1 and CDR2 (germline): LNHNV, YYDKDF (reference sequence). The CDR3 runs 18 residues. The CDR3 nucleotides are TGTGCCACCAGCAGCGTAAGGAGGGACCAAGCGAACACCGGGGAGCTGTTTTTT. Amino acids: CATSSVRRDQANTGELFF.

In its sample, this clonotype was seen many times. The J gene is TRBJ2-7, the V gene TRBV13; TRBD1 is a possible D gene (6 bases). CDR3 length: 16 amino acids. Trimming took 6 bases from V and 0 from J, leaving 18 bases between them. Germline V lookup: CDR1 PRHDT, CDR2 FYEKMQ (reference sequence). CDR3 coding DNA: TGTGCCAGCAGACAACTTGGGACACAGGGCTCCTACGAGCAGTACTTC. It specifies CASRQLGTQGSYEQYF.

As for this clonotype: This may stem from a read error, because a much larger clone lies one nucleotide away. CDR3 residues: CASSDSSTISGELFF. The CDR3 nucleotides are TGTGCCAGCAGTGACTCATCGACCATCTCCGGGGAGCTGTTTTTT. The chain employs TRBV6-4 and TRBJ2-2; D call uncertain. The CDR3 totals 15 residues. Deletions cut 0 bases from V and 6 bases from J, with 11 bases between. Germline-derived CDR1 and CDR2 are MRHNA and SNTAGT.

This clonotype has a single count. This chain connects TRBV24-1 to TRBJ2-1; a weak D match, TRBD2 (6 bases). Germline CDR1 is KGHDR and CDR2 is SFDVKD. The V gene lost 3 bases and the J gene lost 5 bases, with 13 bases spanning the gap. The CDR3 has 15 residues. This chain's CDR3 is CATSDVAGPNNEQFF. The CDR3 DNA is TGTGCCACCAGTGATGTTGCGGGGCCCAACAATGAGCAGTTCTTC.

The chain combines TRBV20-1 with TRBJ2-5, with unresolved D. Germline-derived CDR1 and CDR2 are DFQATT and SNEGSKA (reference sequence). The CDR3 spans 13 residues. Trimming left V 2 bases short and J 4 bases short, with 11 bases between. The CDR3 is CSARITVGETQYF. The CDR3 DNA reads TGCAGTGCTAGAATCACGGTTGGAGAGACCCAGTACTTC.

V and J are TRBV6-5 and TRBJ1-1; TRBD1 might be the D (6 bases). The CDR3 runs 13 residues. CDR1 is MNHEY, CDR2 SVGAGI, per germline. V gave up 6 bases and J gave up 1 base, with 9 bases separating them. The CDR3 DNA follows: TGTGCCAGCAGAAAGGGACAGAACACTGAAGCTTTCTTT. This gives the protein CASRKGQNTEAFF.

The chain carries TRBV20-1 and TRBJ2-1; TRBD2 might be the D (6 bases). The V gene lost 3 bases and the J gene lost 9 bases, with 12 bases spanning the gap. Germline loops: CDR1 DFQATT, CDR2 SNEGSKA (reference sequence). This CDR3 is 12 amino acids long. CDR3: CSASRGGVEQFF. CDR3 DNA: TGCAGTGCTAGTCGAGGAGGGGTTGAGCAGTTCTTC.

This chain joins TRBV7-2 and TRBJ2-5; D may be TRBD1 or TRBD2 (5 bases each). Trimming stripped 2 bases from V and 5 bases from J, with 12 bases between. CDR3 length: 14 amino acids. Germline CDR1 SGHTA, CDR2 FQGNSA. This chain's CDR3 is CASSLRGDGETQYF. CDR3 sequence (DNA): TGTGCCAGCAGCTTAAGAGGGGACGGGGAGACCCAGTACTTC.

The chain combines TRBV7-8 with TRBJ2-1, with TRBD2 as a possible D gene (6 bases). The CDR3 length is 11 residues. Germline CDR1 and CDR2: SGHVS and FQNEAQ. Trimming pared 6 bases from V and 9 bases from J, leaving 9 bases between. The CDR3 nucleotides are TGTGCCAGCAGTGGGGGGAGTGAGCAGTTCTTC. It codes for CASSGGSEQFF.

This clonotype was seen repeatedly, ten times or more. V usage is TRBV10-2 and J usage is TRBJ2-1; 9 bases match TRBD2. The CDR3 sequence is 15 residues long. J gave up 4 bases and V 4 bases, and 5 bases lay outside the gene matches. Germline-derived CDR1 and CDR2 are WSHSY and SAAADI. CDR3 in amino acids: CASSVVAGAYNEQFF. The CDR3 coding sequence is TGCGCCAGCAGTGTAGTAGCGGGAGCGTACAATGAGCAGTTCTTC.

The chain combines TRBV11-2 with TRBJ2-1; D not certain. The germline V gene encodes CDR1 SGHAT and CDR2 FQNNGV. V was trimmed by 5 bases and J by 12 bases, leaving 14 bases between them. The CDR3 length is 12 residues. CDR3 sequence: CASSTKAVGQFF. DNA for the CDR3: TGTGCCAGCAGCACAAAGGCGGTTGGGCAGTTCTTC. Full variable domain (rest looked up from reference TRBV11-2 and TRBJ2-1): EAGVAQSPRYKIIEKRQSVAFWCNPISGHATLYWYQQILGQGPKLLIQFQNNGVVDDSQLPKDRFSAERLKGVDSTLKIQPAKLEDSAVYLCASSTKAVGQFFGPGTRLTVL.

There are many counts of this clonotype. The chain has TRBV7-3 and TRBJ1-1, with no clear D. In germline, CDR1 is SGHTA, CDR2 FQGTGA. V lost 5 bases and J lost 3, with 10 bases in between. The CDR3 totals 13 residues. CDR3 DNA sequence: TGTGCCAGCAGCCCAGGCTGGGACACTGAAGCTTTCTTT. Translating it yields CASSPGWDTEAFF.

This clonotype was recorded many times. The gene calls are TRBV2 and TRBJ1-5; the D gene is possibly TRBD1 (5 bases). V was shortened by 6 bases and J by 4 bases, with 7 bases between the two germline ends. Germline V gene data show CDR1 as SNHLY and CDR2 as FYNNEI. The CDR3 contains 12 residues. CDR3 DNA: TGTGCCAGCAGGAACAGGAATCAGCCCCAGCATTTT. Protein: CASRNRNQPQHF. Looking up the rest from reference TRBV2 and TRBJ1-5 gives the full variable domain: EPEVTQTPSHQVTQMGQEVILRCVPISNHLYFYWYRQILGQKVEFLVSFYNNEISEKSEIFDDQFSVERPDGSNFTLKIRSTKLEDSAMYFCASRNRNQPQHFGDGTRLSIL.

V and J are TRBV27 and TRBJ1-1; TRBD1 might be the D (6 bases). The CDR3 contains 14 residues. V lost 2 bases and J 1 base, leaving 8 bases between the germline ends. Per the germline V gene, CDR1 is MNHEY and CDR2 is SMNVEV (reference sequence). The CDR3: CASSLQGTNTEAFF. CDR3 DNA sequence: TGTGCCAGCAGTTTACAGGGGACGAACACTGAAGCTTTCTTT.

This clonotype was observed many times. The chain joins TRBV6-6 to TRBJ1-1; tentatively, D is TRBD1 (6 bases). The CDR3 has 11 amino acids. V was trimmed by 5 bases and J by 8 bases, leaving 9 bases between them. Germline V gene data show CDR1 as MNHNY and CDR2 as SVGAGI (reference sequence). CDR3 loop: CASSPQGEAFF. In DNA form, the CDR3 reads TGTGCCAGCAGTCCCCAGGGGGAAGCTTTCTTT.

CDR3 residues: CASSASGGSGEQFF. The CDR3 DNA reads TGTGCCAGCAGCGCCTCCGGCGGGAGTGGTGAGCAGTTCTTC. The chain is built from TRBV5-4 and TRBJ2-1, with TRBD2 matching 7 bases. Germline V gene sequence: CDR1 SGHNT, CDR2 YYREEE (reference sequence). J was trimmed by 9 bases and V by 4 bases; bases with no gene match: 10. The CDR3 contains 14 residues.

CDR3 DNA: TGCAGCGTTGAAGATCATCTTAGCGGGAGGGCCTATGAGCAGTTCTTC. Translating it yields CSVEDHLSGRAYEQFF. The chain employs TRBV29-1 and TRBJ2-1; 11 bases align to TRBD2. Per the germline V gene, CDR1 is SQVTM and CDR2 is ANQGSEA. Germline trimming cut 0 bases from V and 8 bases from J; bases unmatched to any gene: 9. The CDR3 is 16 amino acids.

Comment on this clonotype: An end of the junction does not agree with germline; a read error may underlie this. The CDR3 spells CGAQTSGASYEQYF. The CDR3 DNA follows: TGCGGTGCTCAGACTAGCGGGGCTTCCTACGAGCAGTACTTC. This chain uses TRBV20-1 with TRBJ2-7, with TRBD2 matching over 11 bases. The CDR3 contains 14 residues. CDR1 is DFQATT and CDR2 is SNEGSKA in the germline V gene (reference sequence).